Described below is a single T cell receptor beta chain sequence and its context. These data belong to a study of T cell responses to AZD1222 COVID-19 vaccine. Sequencing was performed with immunoSEQ multiplex PCR; in TCRdb, only in-frame clones are kept and a portion is missing. Found here are approximately 150,000 clones, 80% to 95% of them singletons; the top ten hold about 1.9%. The V end was cut by 4 bases, the J end by 4 bases, with 14 bases between. The CDR3 consists of 14 residues. CDR1 and CDR2 from the germline V gene are SGHNT and YYREEE (reference sequence). The TCR was taken from an adult who received the AZD1222 COVID-19 vaccine. Material: peripheral blood, obtained 28 days after the second AZD1222 dose. The chain is built from TRBV5-4 and TRBJ1-2; D is perhaps TRBD1 (6 bases). The DNA of the CDR3 is TGTGCCAGCAGCCCTACAGGGCTGGGCTATGGCTACACCTTC. Translating gives CASSPTGLGYGYTF.